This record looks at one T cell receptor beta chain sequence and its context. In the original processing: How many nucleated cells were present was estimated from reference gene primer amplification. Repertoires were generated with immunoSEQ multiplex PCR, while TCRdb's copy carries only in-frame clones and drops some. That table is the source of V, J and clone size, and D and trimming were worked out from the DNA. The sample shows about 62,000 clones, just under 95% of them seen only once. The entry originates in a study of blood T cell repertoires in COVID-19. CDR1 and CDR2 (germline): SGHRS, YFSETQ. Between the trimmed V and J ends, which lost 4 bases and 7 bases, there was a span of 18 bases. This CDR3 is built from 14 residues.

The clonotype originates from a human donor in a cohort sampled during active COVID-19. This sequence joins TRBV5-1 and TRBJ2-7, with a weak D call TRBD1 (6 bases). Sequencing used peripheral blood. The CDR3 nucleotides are TGCGCCAGCAGCCCCGACAGGATCTATAAGGAGCAGTACTTC. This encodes CASSPDRIYKEQYF.